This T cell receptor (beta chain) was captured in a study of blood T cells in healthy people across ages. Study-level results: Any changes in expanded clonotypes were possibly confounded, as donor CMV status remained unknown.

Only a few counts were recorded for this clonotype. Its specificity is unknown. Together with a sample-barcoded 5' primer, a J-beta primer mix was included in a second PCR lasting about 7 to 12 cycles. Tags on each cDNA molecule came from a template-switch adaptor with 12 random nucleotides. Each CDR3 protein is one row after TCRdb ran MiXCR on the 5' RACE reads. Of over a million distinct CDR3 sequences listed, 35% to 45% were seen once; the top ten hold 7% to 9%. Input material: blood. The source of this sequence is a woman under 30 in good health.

This CDR3 is CATSRDKGTGVNQPQHF. CDR3 coding DNA: TGTGCCACCAGCAGAGATAAAGGGACCGGCGTCAATCAGCCCCAGCATTTT. The rearrangement uses TRBV15 and TRBJ1-5; D perhaps matches TRBD1 (5 bases). Germline V gene lookup returns CDR1 LNHNV and CDR2 YYDKDF (reference sequence). Trimming cost V 0 bases and J 3 bases, with 15 bases left between them. The CDR3 spans 17 residues.